This T cell receptor (beta chain) was observed in a study of blood T cell repertoires in COVID-19. Per the germline V gene, CDR1 is LNHNV and CDR2 is YYDKDF (reference sequence). This CDR3 region has 17 residues. Between the trimmed V and J ends, which lost 0 bases and 3 bases, there was a span of 15 bases. Clones were sequenced by immunoSEQ multiplex PCR, and TCRdb holds only the in-frame ones, with some missing. Of some 270,000 clones in the sample, 70% to 90% were seen once. The chain recombines TRBV15 with TRBJ1-5; the D is unclear. The receptor was isolated from a woman between 50 and 59 years old who had been exposed to COVID-19. Sequences were obtained from PBMCs or T cells enriched from blood (not recorded which). In DNA, the CDR3 is TGTGCCACCAGCAGAGATCTAGTGACGGAAATCAATCAGCCCCAGCATTTT. Translation gives CATSRDLVTEINQPQHF.